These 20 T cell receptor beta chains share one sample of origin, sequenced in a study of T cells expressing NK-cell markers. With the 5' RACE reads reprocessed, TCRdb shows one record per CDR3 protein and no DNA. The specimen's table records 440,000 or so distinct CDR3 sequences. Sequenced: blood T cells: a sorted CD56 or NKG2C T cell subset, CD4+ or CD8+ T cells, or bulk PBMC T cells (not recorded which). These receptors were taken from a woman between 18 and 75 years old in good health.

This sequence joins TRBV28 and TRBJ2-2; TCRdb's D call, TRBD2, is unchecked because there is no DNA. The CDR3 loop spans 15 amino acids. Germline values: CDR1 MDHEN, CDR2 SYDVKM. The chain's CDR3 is CASSFRTSNTGELFF. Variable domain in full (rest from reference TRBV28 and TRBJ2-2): DVKVTQSSRYLVKRTGEKVFLECVQDMDHENMFWYRQDPGLGLRLIYFSYDVKMKEKGDIPEGYSVSREKKERFSLILESASTNQTSMYLCASSFRTSNTGELFFGEGSRLTVL.

The CDR3 here is CASSLTSRYEQYF. The rearrangement uses TRBV27 and TRBJ2-7; the D call of TRBD2 rests on TCRdb alone, since no DNA is present to check it. The germline V gene encodes CDR1 MNHEY and CDR2 SMNVEV (reference sequence). This CDR3 contains 13 residues.

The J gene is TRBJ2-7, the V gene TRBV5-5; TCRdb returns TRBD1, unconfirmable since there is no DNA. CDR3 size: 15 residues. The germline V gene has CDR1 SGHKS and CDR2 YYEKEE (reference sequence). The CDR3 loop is CASSFSGHLSYEQYF.

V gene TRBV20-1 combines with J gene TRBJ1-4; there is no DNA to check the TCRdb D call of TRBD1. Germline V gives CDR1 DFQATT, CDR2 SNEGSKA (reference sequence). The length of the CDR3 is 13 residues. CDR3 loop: CSAPGQTNEKLFF.

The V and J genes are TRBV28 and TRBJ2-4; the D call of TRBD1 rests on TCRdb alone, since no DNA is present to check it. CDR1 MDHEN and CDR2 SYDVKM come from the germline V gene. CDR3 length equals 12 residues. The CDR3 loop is CASATGRDIQYF.

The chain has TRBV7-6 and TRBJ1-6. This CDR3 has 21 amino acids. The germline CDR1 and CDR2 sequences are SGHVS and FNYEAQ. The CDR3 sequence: CASSFGFWNPHPSSYNSPLHF.

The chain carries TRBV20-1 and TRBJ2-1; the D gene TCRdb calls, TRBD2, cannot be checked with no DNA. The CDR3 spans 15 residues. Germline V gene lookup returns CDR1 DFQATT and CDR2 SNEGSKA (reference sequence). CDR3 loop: CSARTSGGLLDEQFF.

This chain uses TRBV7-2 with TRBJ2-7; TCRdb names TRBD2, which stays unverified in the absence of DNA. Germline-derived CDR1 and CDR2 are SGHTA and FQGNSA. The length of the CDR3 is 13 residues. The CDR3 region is CASSLVRAYEQYF.

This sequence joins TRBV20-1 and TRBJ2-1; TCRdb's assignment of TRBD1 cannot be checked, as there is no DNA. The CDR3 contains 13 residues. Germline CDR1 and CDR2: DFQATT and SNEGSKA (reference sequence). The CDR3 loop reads CSALGAEYNEQFF.

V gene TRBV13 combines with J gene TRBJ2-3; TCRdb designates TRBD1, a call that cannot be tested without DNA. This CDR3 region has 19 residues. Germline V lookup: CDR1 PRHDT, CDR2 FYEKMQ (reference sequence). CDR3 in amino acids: CASSSESPQGARGTDTQYF.

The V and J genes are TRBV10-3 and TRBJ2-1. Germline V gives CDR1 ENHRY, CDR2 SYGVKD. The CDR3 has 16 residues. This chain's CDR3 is CAISESTTPIYNEQFF.

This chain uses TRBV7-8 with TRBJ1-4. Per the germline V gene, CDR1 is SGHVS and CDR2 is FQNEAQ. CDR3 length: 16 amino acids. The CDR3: CASSLDPLSTNEKLFF.

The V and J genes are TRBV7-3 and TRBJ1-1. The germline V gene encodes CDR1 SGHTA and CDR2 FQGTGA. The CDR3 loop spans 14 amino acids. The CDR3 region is CASSLYGVNTEAFF.

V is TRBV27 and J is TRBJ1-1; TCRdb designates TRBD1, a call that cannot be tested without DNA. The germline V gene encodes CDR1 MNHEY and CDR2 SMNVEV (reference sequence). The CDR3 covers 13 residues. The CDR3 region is CASRPGGGTEAFF.

CDR3 amino acids: CASSRTSGGGNEQFF. The V call is TRBV19, the J call TRBJ2-1; TCRdb reports TRBD2, a call that lacks DNA to check it against. Germline V gene data show CDR1 as LNHDA and CDR2 as SQIVND (reference sequence). This CDR3 is built from 15 residues.

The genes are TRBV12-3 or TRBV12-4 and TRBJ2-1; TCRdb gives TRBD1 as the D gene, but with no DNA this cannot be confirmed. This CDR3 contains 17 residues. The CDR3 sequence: CASSNPQDRTPYNEQFF.

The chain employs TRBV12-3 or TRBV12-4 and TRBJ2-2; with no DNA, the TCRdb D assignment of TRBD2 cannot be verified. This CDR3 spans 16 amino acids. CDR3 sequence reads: CASSPSGGGNTGELFF.

CDR3 protein: CASSQDRLGVMGEQFF. V and J are TRBV4-3 and TRBJ2-1; the TCRdb call, TRBD1, lacks DNA for checking. Looked up from germline, CDR1 is LGHNA and CDR2 is YSLEER. The length of the CDR3 is 16 residues.

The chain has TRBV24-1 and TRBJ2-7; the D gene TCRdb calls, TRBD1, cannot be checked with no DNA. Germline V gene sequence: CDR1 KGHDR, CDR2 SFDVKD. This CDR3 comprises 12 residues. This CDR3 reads CATSDTGREQYF.

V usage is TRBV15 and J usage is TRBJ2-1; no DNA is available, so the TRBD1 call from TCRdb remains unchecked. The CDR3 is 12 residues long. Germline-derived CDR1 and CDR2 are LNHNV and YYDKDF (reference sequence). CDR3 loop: CATSRDYNEQFF.